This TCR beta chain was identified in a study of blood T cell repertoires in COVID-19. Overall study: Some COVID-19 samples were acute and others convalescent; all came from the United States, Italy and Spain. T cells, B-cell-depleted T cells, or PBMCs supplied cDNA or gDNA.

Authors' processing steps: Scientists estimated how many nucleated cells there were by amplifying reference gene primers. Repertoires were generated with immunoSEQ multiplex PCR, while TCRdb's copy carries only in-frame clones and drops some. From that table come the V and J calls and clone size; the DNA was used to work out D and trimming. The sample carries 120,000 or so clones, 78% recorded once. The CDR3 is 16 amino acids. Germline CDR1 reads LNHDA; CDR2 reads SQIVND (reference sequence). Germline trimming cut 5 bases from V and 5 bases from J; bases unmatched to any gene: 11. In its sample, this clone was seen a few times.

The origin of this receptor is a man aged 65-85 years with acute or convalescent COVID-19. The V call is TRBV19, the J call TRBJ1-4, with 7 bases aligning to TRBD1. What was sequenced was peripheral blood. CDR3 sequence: CASSSGTGVSNEKLFF. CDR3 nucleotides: TGTGCCAGTAGTTCCGGTACAGGGGTATCGAATGAAAAACTGTTTTTT.